Listed below are T cell receptor beta chains from one sample, sequenced in a study of OX40 agonist ivuxolimab in advanced cancers. Libraries were prepared by immunoSEQ multiplex PCR; TCRdb keeps only in-frame clonotypes and omits some of them. Found here are about 130,000 clones, about nine tenths of them singletons; the top ten hold 0.65% to 0.9%. The sequences come from CD4+ or CD8+ T cells sorted from blood, collected in a trial of the OX40 agonist ivuxolimab. The receptors stem from an adult with an advanced solid tumor such as melanoma, head and neck, liver or kidney cancer. Each CDR3 is given with its conserved first and last residue. Each record gives: V gene, J gene, clone size, D gene, CDR3 protein, CDR3 DNA. The D gene is left open where the match is weak. Size is omitted from some rows. Given values are once, few, many or a class for expanded clones.

>TRBV18|TRBJ2-3|.|.
CASSPTGDTQYF
TGTGCCAGCTCCCCGACTGGAGATACGCAGTATTTT
>TRBV11-3|TRBJ2-3|.|.
CASSARTDTQYF
TGTGCCAGCAGCGCCCGGACAGATACGCAGTATTTT
>TRBV27|TRBJ1-1|.|.
CASSLRPGTNTEAFF
TGTGCCAGCAGTTTAAGGCCAGGGACGAACACTGAAGCTTTCTTT
>TRBV7-8|TRBJ1-1|.|.
CASSQNSYTEAFF
TGTGCCAGCAGCCAAAACTCGTACACTGAAGCTTTCTTT
>TRBV6-1|TRBJ1-2|.|TRBD1
CASSLTGTYGYTF
TGTGCCAGCAGTTTGACAGGGACCTATGGCTACACCTTC
>TRBV7-2|TRBJ2-7|once|TRBD2
CASSRGLAGGESEQYF
TGTGCCAGCAGCCGTGGACTAGCGGGAGGAGAGTCCGAGCAGTACTTC
>TRBV5-1|TRBJ2-1|.|TRBD2
CASATSSGRATNEQFF
TGCGCCAGCGCAACCTCGAGCGGGAGGGCCACGAATGAGCAGTTCTTC
>TRBV7-2|TRBJ1-3|.|TRBD1
CASSLLGQGSGNTIYF
TGTGCCAGCAGCTTACTTGGACAGGGCTCTGGAAACACCATATATTTT
>TRBV27|TRBJ1-1|.|.
CASSLYTGTNTEAFF
TGTGCCAGCAGTTTATACACCGGGACCAACACTGAAGCTTTCTTT
>TRBV19|TRBJ2-2|.|.
CASTPSDKNTGELFF
TGTGCCAGTACCCCAAGCGACAAGAACACCGGGGAGCTGTTTTTT
>TRBV11-2|TRBJ2-3|.|TRBD2
CASSLFRLAGGPDTQYF
TGTGCCAGCAGCTTATTTCGGCTAGCGGGAGGTCCAGATACGCAGTATTTT
>TRBV19|TRBJ1-2|.|.
CASSTLQDYGYTF
TGTGCCAGTAGTACCTTACAAGACTATGGCTACACCTTC
>TRBV28|TRBJ1-2|.|.
CASSLDTDGDYGYTF
TGTGCCAGCAGTTTAGATACAGACGGGGACTATGGCTACACCTTC
>TRBV6-5|TRBJ2-3|.|.
CASSYDYTDTQYF
TGTGCCAGCAGTTACGACTACACAGATACGCAGTATTTT
>TRBV25-1|TRBJ2-3|.|TRBD1
CASSGMQGVSDTQYF
TGTGCCAGCAGTGGCATGCAGGGGGTATCAGATACGCAGTATTTT
>TRBV19|TRBJ1-5|.|TRBD1
CASSLQGGDGQPQHF
TGTGCCAGTAGTCTACAGGGGGGGGACGGTCAGCCCCAGCATTTT
>TRBV10-3|TRBJ1-5|few|TRBD1
CAISESGQVSHF
TGTGCCATCAGTGAGTCGGGACAGGTTTCGCATTTT
>TRBV5-1|TRBJ2-7|.|TRBD1
CASSSRTGSYEQYF
TGCGCCAGCAGCTCACGGACAGGCTCCTACGAGCAGTACTTC
>TRBV28|TRBJ2-1|.|.
CASSPDRSRFF
TGTGCCAGCAGTCCTGACCGCTCCAGGTTCTTC
>TRBV18|TRBJ1-3|.|.
CASSPYGESSGNTIYF
TGTGCCAGCTCACCGTACGGTGAGAGCTCTGGAAACACCATATATTTT
>TRBV19|TRBJ1-3|.|.
CASSSDSSSGNTIYF
TGTGCCAGTAGTTCGGACAGCTCCTCTGGAAACACCATATATTTT
>TRBV7-3|TRBJ2-5|.|.
CASSQGGETQYF
TGTGCCAGCAGTCAGGGTGGGGAGACCCAGTACTTC
>TRBV19|TRBJ1-4|once|.
CASSMWATNEKLFF
TGTGCCAGTAGTATGTGGGCAACTAATGAAAAACTGTTTTTT
>TRBV4-1|TRBJ2-2|.|TRBD2
CASSGGTSGRNTGELFF
TGCGCCAGCAGCGGCGGGACTAGCGGGAGGAACACCGGGGAGCTGTTTTTT
>TRBV14|TRBJ1-3|.|.
CASSSITGAGNTIYF
TGTGCCAGCAGCTCTATAACAGGTGCTGGAAACACCATATATTTT
>TRBV7-3|TRBJ2-6|once|.
CASSLPGANVLTF
TGTGCCAGCAGCTTACCAGGGGCCAACGTCCTGACTTTC
>TRBV9|TRBJ1-2|.|TRBD1
CASSSGGDYGYTF
TGTGCCAGCAGCTCAGGGGGGGACTATGGCTACACCTTC
>TRBV19|TRBJ1-2|.|.
CASSTQPKGSGYTF
TGTGCCAGTAGTACGCAGCCTAAAGGGTCTGGCTACACCTTC
>TRBV27|TRBJ1-4|.|TRBD1
CASSSRTGAPEKLFF
TGTGCCAGCAGTTCAAGGACAGGGGCTCCAGAAAAACTGTTTTTT
>TRBV7-4|TRBJ2-7|.|.
CASSPLGYEQYF
TGTGCCAGCAGCCCACTAGGCTACGAGCAGTACTTC
>TRBV19|TRBJ2-1|.|TRBD2
CASAYLAGVNEQFF
TGTGCCAGTGCCTACCTCGCGGGAGTTAATGAGCAGTTCTTC
>TRBV27|TRBJ2-7|once|.
CASSYSAGDSLYEQYF
TGTGCCAGCAGTTATTCGGCCGGGGATAGCCTCTACGAGCAGTACTTC
>TRBV19|TRBJ2-1|.|.
CASSIVGLGNEQFF
TGTGCCAGTAGTATAGTGGGCCTTGGGAATGAGCAGTTCTTC
>TRBV7-3|TRBJ2-5|.|.
CASRKSPQETQYF
TGTGCCAGCCGTAAGTCACCGCAAGAGACCCAGTACTTC
>TRBV19|TRBJ2-7|.|.
CASSAWGAYEQYF
TGTGCCAGTAGCGCCTGGGGGGCCTACGAGCAGTACTTC
>TRBV9|TRBJ2-5|.|TRBD1
CASSVGGTGEETQYF
TGTGCCAGCAGCGTAGGGGGGACAGGGGAAGAGACCCAGTACTTC
>TRBV19|TRBJ1-2|.|TRBD1
CASSRGSTGGDGYTF
TGTGCCAGTAGTCGGGGATCGACAGGGGGCGATGGCTACACCTTC